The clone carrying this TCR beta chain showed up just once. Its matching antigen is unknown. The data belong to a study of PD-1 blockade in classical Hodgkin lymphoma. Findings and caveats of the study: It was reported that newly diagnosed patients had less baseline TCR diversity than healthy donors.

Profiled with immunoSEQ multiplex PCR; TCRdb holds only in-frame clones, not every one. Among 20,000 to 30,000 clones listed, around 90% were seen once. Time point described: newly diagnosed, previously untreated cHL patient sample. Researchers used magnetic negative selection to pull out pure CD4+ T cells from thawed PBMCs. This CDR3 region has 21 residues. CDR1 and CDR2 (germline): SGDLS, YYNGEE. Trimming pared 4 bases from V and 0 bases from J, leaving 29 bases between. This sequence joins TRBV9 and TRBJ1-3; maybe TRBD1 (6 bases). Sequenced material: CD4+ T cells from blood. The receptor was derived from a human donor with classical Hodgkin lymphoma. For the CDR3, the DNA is TGTGCCAGCAGCCTAACGTCCCGACCATTTGAGGGGGGCTTCTCTGGAAACACCATATATTTT. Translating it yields CASSLTSRPFEGGFSGNTIYF.